The T cell receptor (beta chain) described here comes from a study of spatial heterogeneity in lung cancer. V was cut by 3 bases and J by 5 bases, with 10 bases left in between. The germline CDR1 and CDR2 sequences are SGHTA and FQGNSA. The length of the CDR3 is 13 residues. Time point in this sample: sample taken at primary tumor resection. The study sequenced unsorted whole RNA from tumor, nontumor lung or frozen PBMC. This clonotype is medium-sized (0.01 to 0.1%) in the sample. Little can be read into the size of this beta chain, an off-target read in a library designed for alpha chains. Each CDR3 protein is one row after TCRdb ran MiXCR on the 5' RACE reads. The table lists about 13,000 distinct CDR3 sequences, around 4.2% of them singletons.

The TCR originated in a male donor with early-stage non-small cell lung cancer. The sample in question was PBMCs, obtained at surgery. The V gene is TRBV7-2, the J gene TRBJ2-5; D remains unclear. As DNA, the CDR3 is TGTGCCAGCAGCTTCTCCCGCACGGAGACCCAGTACTTC. Protein sequence: CASSFSRTETQYF. The full variable domain, its missing parts supplied by reference TRBV7-2 and TRBJ2-5, is GAGVSQSPSNKVTEKGKDVELRCDPISGHTALYWYRQSLGQGLEFLIYFQGNSAPDKSGLPSDRFSAERTGGSVSTLTIQRTQQEDSAVYLCASSFSRTETQYFGPGTRLLVL.